This entry lists 23 T cell receptor beta chains sequenced from one sample in a study of human T cells and chemical hapten exposure. TCRdb analysed the RACE reads with MiXCR anew, one entry per CDR3 protein. The profile shows 150,000 or so distinct CDR3 sequences, approximately 14% of them singletons. The time point: patch test 1, 2 weeks after DPC sensitization. Treatment: therapeutic diphenylcyclopropenone sensitization with weekly scalp DPC. Sequencing used whole blood, obtained in connection with sensitization to the hapten diphenylcyclopropenone (DPC). The receptors here all came from a woman aged 25 to 39 with alopecia areata. Some clones in this sample may be carry-over from other donors' samples.

This clonotype appeared a few times. V and J are TRBV6-6 and TRBJ2-2; D tentatively reads TRBD1 or TRBD2 (6 bases each). CDR3 length equals 15 residues. V lost 6 bases and J lost 6, with 17 bases in between. The germline V gene encodes CDR1 MNHNY and CDR2 SVGAGI (reference sequence). The CDR3 here is CASSRNNREAGELFF. CDR3 sequence (DNA): TGTGCCAGCAGCCGAAATAACAGGGAGGCCGGGGAGCTGTTTTTT.

This clonotype was counted a few times. The chain employs TRBV4-1 and TRBJ2-7; 8 nucleotides match TRBD2. The CDR3 contains 14 residues. CDR1 and CDR2 from the germline V gene are MGHRA and YSYEKL. Germline trimming cut 2 bases from V and 5 bases from J; bases unmatched to any gene: 5. In nucleotides, the CDR3 is TGCGCCAGCAGCCAAATCATGGGACTAGACGAGCAGTACTTC. Translation gives CASSQIMGLDEQYF.

The J gene is TRBJ1-6, the V gene TRBV4-3; maybe TRBD1 (6 bases). The V gene's germline CDR1 is LGHNA and CDR2 YSLEER. CDR3 length equals 13 residues. V lost 10 bases, J lost 10 bases, and 17 bases lay in between. CDR3 sequence: CAIWGGGRSPLHF. CDR3 sequence (DNA): TGCGCCATCTGGGGAGGGGGTAGGTCACCCCTCCACTTT.

This clonotype was picked up a small number of times. This chain connects TRBV28 to TRBJ2-7; no definite D call. The V end was cut by 2 bases, the J end by 5 bases, with 16 bases between. Germline V gives CDR1 MDHEN, CDR2 SYDVKM. The CDR3 contains 15 residues. CDR3 nucleotide sequence: TGTGCCAGCAGTTTACAGACCCTTAAGGACCACGAGCAGTACTTC. It translates to CASSLQTLKDHEQYF.

The V gene is TRBV21-1, the J gene TRBJ2-5. TRBV21-1 is a known pseudogene. The length of the CDR3 is 14 residues. CDR3 sequence reads: CASSKEKIEETQYF. The CDR3 bases are TGTGCCAGCAGCAAAGAAAAAATCGAAGAGACCCAGTACTTC.

This clonotype was seen a few times. This chain's CDR3 is CSARWTGAEQFF. The CDR3 coding sequence is TGCAGTGCTAGATGGACAGGGGCAGAGCAGTTCTTC. The chain has TRBV20-1 and TRBJ2-1; 9 nucleotides align to TRBD1. The CDR3 consists of 12 residues. V was pared by 2 bases and J by 10 bases, with 3 bases of the junction left unmatched. CDR1 and CDR2 (germline): DFQATT, SNEGSKA (reference sequence).

This clonotype was seen a few times. The J gene is TRBJ1-1, the V gene TRBV15; perhaps TRBD1 as D (6 bases). Per the germline V gene, CDR1 is LNHNV and CDR2 is YYDKDF (reference sequence). Trimming removed 1 base from V and 3 bases from J, with 18 bases in between. The CDR3 contains 17 residues. The chain's CDR3 is CATSRVNRNREDTEAFF. The CDR3 DNA reads TGTGCCACCAGCAGAGTCAACCGTAACAGGGAGGACACTGAAGCTTTCTTT.

A few counts support this clonotype. This rearrangement joins TRBV29-1 to TRBJ2-5, with 10 nucleotides matching TRBD1. CDR1 SQVTM and CDR2 ANQGSEA come from the germline V gene. J lost 5 bases, V lost 8 bases, and 2 bases had no gene match. The CDR3 is made up of 11 amino acids. The CDR3 loop is CSLGQGETQYF. Written as DNA, the CDR3 is TGCAGCCTGGGACAGGGGGAGACCCAGTACTTC.

V and J are TRBV20-1 and TRBJ2-5; TRBD1 aligns across 7 bases. The ends lost 5 bases at V and 2 bases at J; junction bases unmatched: 11. The CDR3 consists of 15 residues. CDR1 and CDR2 from the germline V gene are DFQATT and SNEGSKA (reference sequence). Written as DNA, the CDR3 is TGCAGTGCTGCTCGACAGGGCCCTAATCAAGAGACCCAGTACTTC. Protein product: CSAARQGPNQETQYF.

The gene calls are TRBV7-2 and TRBJ2-7; D is unclear. CDR1 is SGHTA and CDR2 is FQGNSA in the germline V gene. With 4 bases removed from V and 0 bases from J, the gap between germline ends came to 7 bases. The CDR3 consists of 13 residues. The CDR3 loop reads CASSSTSSYEQYF. Written as DNA, the CDR3 is TGTGCCAGCAGCTCCACCAGCTCCTACGAGCAGTACTTC. Combining the CDR3 with reference TRBV7-2 and TRBJ2-7 gives the whole variable domain GAGVSQSPSNKVTEKGKDVELRCDPISGHTALYWYRQSLGQGLEFLIYFQGNSAPDKSGLPSDRFSAERTGGSVSTLTIQRTQQEDSAVYLCASSSTSSYEQYFGPGTRLTVT.

This clonotype was picked up a small number of times. The chain links TRBV30 to TRBJ1-1; D is ambiguous. Germline V gene sequence: CDR1 GTSNPN, CDR2 SVGIG (reference sequence). The CDR3 has 13 residues. The V end was cut by 4 bases, the J end by 1 base, with 10 bases between. The DNA for the CDR3 is TGTGCCTGGAAGAGGACGGGGAACACTGAAGCTTTCTTT. It is translated as CAWKRTGNTEAFF.

This clonotype has just one count. The chain couples TRBV18 to TRBJ2-1; perhaps D is TRBD1 or TRBD2 (5 bases each). The length of the CDR3 is 17 residues. Looked up from germline, CDR1 is KGHSH and CDR2 is LQKENI. The V end lost 2 bases, the J end lost 4 bases, and 18 bases lay between the germline ends. CDR3 nucleotides: TGTGCCAGCTCACCAGCCGAAGGACGGGGCTTTTACAATGAGCAGTTCTTC. Translation: CASSPAEGRGFYNEQFF.

The table lists this clonotype with a few counts. This rearrangement joins TRBV24-1 to TRBJ1-2; tentative D call: TRBD1 (6 bases). The CDR3 totals 17 residues. V lost 3 bases, J lost 8 bases, and 24 bases lay in between. CDR1 KGHDR and CDR2 SFDVKD come from the germline V gene. The CDR3 region is CATSDPNSPAGGFGYTF. In nucleotides, the CDR3 is TGTGCCACCAGTGATCCCAATTCTCCGGCCGGGGGCTTCGGCTACACCTTC.

This clonotype was picked up a small number of times. The chain couples TRBV7-9 to TRBJ2-7; D may be TRBD2 (5 bases). V dropped 3 bases and J dropped 5 bases, with 11 bases sitting between them. The CDR3 is made up of 13 amino acids. Germline CDR1 reads SEHNR; CDR2 reads FQNEAQ (reference sequence). CDR3 in amino acids: CASSFEGFDEQYF. CDR3 coding DNA: TGTGCCAGCAGCTTCGAGGGTTTCGACGAGCAGTACTTC.

This rearrangement joins TRBV27 to TRBJ1-2; D uncertain. Trimming removed 2 bases at V and 2 bases at J, with 6 bases between. CDR3 size: 13 residues. Looked up from germline, CDR1 is MNHEY and CDR2 is SMNVEV (reference sequence). DNA for the CDR3: TGTGCCAGCAGTTTAACTAACAACTATGGCTACACCTTC. It yields the protein CASSLTNNYGYTF.

This clonotype was observed a handful of times. This rearrangement joins TRBV4-2 to TRBJ2-2; D unresolved. The CDR3 sequence is 17 residues long. The germline gives CDR1 LGHNA, CDR2 YNFKEQ. The V gene lost 0 bases and the J gene lost 0 bases, with 11 bases spanning the gap. The CDR3 spells CASSQDYGSANTGELFF. CDR3 coding DNA: TGTGCCAGCAGCCAAGATTATGGCTCCGCGAACACCGGGGAGCTGTTTTTT.

This clonotype has a count of ten or more. The genes are TRBV12-3 or TRBV12-4 and TRBJ1-1, with 10 bases matching TRBD1. The CDR3 is 18 amino acids. The V and J ends lost 6 bases and 0 bases, in that order; junction bases with no gene match: 13. CDR3 in DNA: TGTGCCAGCAGCTTCAGGACAGGGGGATTATTTATGAACACTGAAGCTTTCTTT. It codes for CASSFRTGGLFMNTEAFF.

This sequence joins TRBV11-3 and TRBJ1-2; 7 nucleotides line up with TRBD1. The CDR3 runs to 15 residues. The junction had 10 bases not matched to a gene; V was cut back by 4 bases and J by 5 bases. Germline-derived CDR1 and CDR2 are SGHNT and YENEEA. The CDR3: CASSSHRDSLYGYTF. The CDR3 DNA sequence: TGTGCCAGCAGCTCCCACCGGGACAGCTTGTATGGCTACACCTTC.

The table lists this clonotype with many counts. This chain connects TRBV7-9 to TRBJ1-6; 7 nucleotides line up with TRBD1. Germline V gene lookup returns CDR1 SEHNR and CDR2 FQNEAQ (reference sequence). J lost 7 bases, V lost 0 bases, and 0 bases had no gene match. The CDR3 length is 14 residues. CDR3 sequence (DNA): TGTGCCAGCAGCTTAGCGGGACAGAATTCACCCCTCCACTTT. Its protein product is CASSLAGQNSPLHF.

This clonotype was seen a few times. The V and J genes are TRBV7-9 and TRBJ2-7, with D perhaps being TRBD1 or TRBD2 (7 bases each). Germline V CDR1 and CDR2: SEHNR, FQNEAQ (reference sequence). The CDR3 extends over 16 amino acids. Trimming took off 5 bases at V and 6 bases at J, with 23 bases between the two ends. In DNA form, the CDR3 reads TGTGCCAGCAGCCGGGGGGACAGTTTTGCCTTCTCCGAGCAGTACTTC. Translation gives CASSRGDSFAFSEQYF.

The sample holds a few counts of this clonotype. The V call is TRBV6-2 or TRBV6-3, the J call TRBJ1-5; TRBD1 matches 7 bases. The V gene end was trimmed by 6 bases and the J gene end by 5 bases; junction bases not matched to a gene: 4. The germline gives CDR1 MNHEY, CDR2 SVGEGT. The CDR3 consists of 13 residues. CDR3 sequence (DNA): TGTGCCAGCAGCCGGGACAGCCATCAGCCCCAGCATTTT. It encodes CASSRDSHQPQHF.

The chain uses TRBV7-6 and TRBJ2-5, with D unresolved. The V gene lost 5 bases and the J gene lost 0 bases, with 7 bases spanning the gap. Germline CDR1 SGHVS, CDR2 FNYEAQ. The CDR3 is 13 amino acids. The CDR3 here is CASSRSNQETQYF. CDR3 nucleotides: TGTGCCAGCAGCCGTAGTAACCAAGAGACCCAGTACTTC. The whole variable domain, filled in from reference TRBV7-6 and TRBJ2-5, reads GAGVSQSPRYKVTKRGQDVALRCDPISGHVSLYWYRQALGQGPEFLTYFNYEAQQDKSGLPNDRFSAERPEGSISTLTIQRTEQRDSAMYRCASSRSNQETQYFGPGTRLLVL.

The J gene is TRBJ2-1, the V gene TRBV2, with 10 nucleotides matching TRBD1. Germline loops: CDR1 SNHLY, CDR2 FYNNEI. The CDR3 has 14 residues. Unmatched junction bases numbered 4, after V lost 6 bases and J lost 5 bases. The CDR3 here is CASRRGTGDNEQFF. The CDR3 coding sequence is TGTGCCAGCAGAAGGGGGACAGGGGACAATGAGCAGTTCTTC.